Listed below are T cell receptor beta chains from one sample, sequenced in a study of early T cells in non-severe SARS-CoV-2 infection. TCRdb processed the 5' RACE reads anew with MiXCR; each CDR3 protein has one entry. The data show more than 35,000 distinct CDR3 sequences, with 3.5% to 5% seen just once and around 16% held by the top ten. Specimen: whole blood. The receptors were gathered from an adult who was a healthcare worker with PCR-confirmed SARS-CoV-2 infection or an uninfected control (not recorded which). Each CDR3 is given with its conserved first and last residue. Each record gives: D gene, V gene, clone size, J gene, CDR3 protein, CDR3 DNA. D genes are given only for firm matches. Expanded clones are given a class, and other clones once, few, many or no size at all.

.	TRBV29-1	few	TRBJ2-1	CSVYYGGPEQFF	TGCAGCGTCTATTACGGGGGACCTGAGCAGTTCTTC
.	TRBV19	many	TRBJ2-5	CASSVQLRQETQYF	TGTGCCAGTAGTGTGCAGTTAAGGCAAGAGACCCAGTACTTC
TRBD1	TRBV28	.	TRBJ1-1	CASSFWQGGTEAFF	TGTGCCAGCAGTTTTTGGCAGGGGGGGACTGAAGCTTTCTTT
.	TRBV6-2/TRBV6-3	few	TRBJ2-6	CASSFADWSGANVLTF	TGTGCCAGCAGTTTCGCTGACTGGTCTGGGGCCAACGTCCTGACTTTC
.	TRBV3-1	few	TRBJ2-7	CASSLPGQPYEQYF	TGTGCCAGCAGCCTACCGGGACAACCATACGAGCAGTACTTC
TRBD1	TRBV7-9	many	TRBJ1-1	CASSLGQGESEAFF	TGTGCCAGCAGCTTAGGACAGGGGGAATCTGAAGCTTTCTTT
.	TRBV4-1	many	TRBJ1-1	CASSPDPNKNTEAFF	TGCGCCAGCAGCCCGGACCCAAATAAGAACACTGAAGCTTTCTTT
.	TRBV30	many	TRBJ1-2	CAWSRRNYGYTF	TGTGCCTGGAGTCGACGGAACTATGGCTACACCTTC
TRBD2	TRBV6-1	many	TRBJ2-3	CASGAGVADTQYF	TGTGCCAGCGGAGCGGGGGTGGCAGATACGCAGTATTTT
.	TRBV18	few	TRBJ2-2	CASSPPNTPNTGELFF	TGTGCCAGCTCACCACCGAACACCCCGAACACCGGGGAGCTGTTTTTT
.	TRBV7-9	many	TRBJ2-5	CASSLFGWGLGTQYF	TGTGCCAGCAGCTTATTTGGCTGGGGATTGGGGACCCAGTACTTC
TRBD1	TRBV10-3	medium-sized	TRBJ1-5	CATHRDSDQPQHF	TGTGCCACCCACCGGGACAGCGATCAGCCCCAGCATTTT
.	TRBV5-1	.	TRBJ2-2	CASSLDLSGELFF	TGCGCCAGCAGCTTGGATCTATCTGGGGAGCTGTTTTTT
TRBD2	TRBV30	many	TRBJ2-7	CAWSAGGYEQYF	TGTGCCTGGAGTGCCGGGGGGTACGAGCAGTACTTC
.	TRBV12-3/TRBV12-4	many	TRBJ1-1	CASSLAGQGNTEAFF	TGTGCCAGCAGTTTAGCGGGCCAGGGGAACACTGAAGCTTTCTTT
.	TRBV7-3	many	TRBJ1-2	CASSLAGGQSNYGYTF	TGTGCCAGCAGCCTCGCCGGGGGCCAATCTAACTATGGCTACACCTTC
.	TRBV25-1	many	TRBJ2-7	CASSAPYFGEQYF	TGTGCCAGCAGTGCCCCTTATTTCGGCGAGCAGTACTTC
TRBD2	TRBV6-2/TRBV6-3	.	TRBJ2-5	CASRPSGVQETQYF	TGTGCCAGCAGACCTAGCGGTGTCCAAGAGACCCAGTACTTC
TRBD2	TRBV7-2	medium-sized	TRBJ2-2	CASSPWTSANTGELFF	TGTGCCAGCAGCCCCTGGACTAGCGCGAACACCGGGGAGCTGTTTTTT
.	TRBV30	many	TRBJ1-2	CAWSSRQGEGYGYTF	TGTGCCTGGAGTTCACGGCAGGGAGAAGGCTATGGCTACACCTTC
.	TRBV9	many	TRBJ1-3	CASSVDPAGGNTIYF	TGTGCCAGCAGCGTAGACCCGGCGGGCGGAAACACCATATATTTT
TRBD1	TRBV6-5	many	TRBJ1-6	CASRSSGQKNSPLHF	TGTGCCAGCAGGTCCTCGGGACAGAAAAATTCACCCCTCCACTTT
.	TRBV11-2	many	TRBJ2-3	CASSFEGEWGDTQYF	TGTGCCAGCAGCTTCGAGGGGGAGTGGGGCGATACGCAGTATTTT
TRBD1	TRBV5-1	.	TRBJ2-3	CASSVRDSSTDTQYF	TGCGCCAGCAGCGTCAGGGACAGCTCCACAGATACGCAGTATTTT
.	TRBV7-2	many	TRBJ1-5	CASSLPPRAQHF	TGTGCCAGCAGCTTACCTCCCAGGGCCCAGCATTTT
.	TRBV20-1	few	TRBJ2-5	CSATSGGDQETQYF	TGCAGTGCTACCTCCGGAGGCGACCAGGAGACCCAGTACTTC
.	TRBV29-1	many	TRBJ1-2	CSVEDLSRFGGYTF	TGCAGCGTTGAAGACCTATCAAGGTTCGGTGGCTACACCTTC
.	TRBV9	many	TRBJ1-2	CASSVEGGYGYTF	TGTGCCAGCAGCGTAGAGGGCGGCTATGGCTACACCTTC
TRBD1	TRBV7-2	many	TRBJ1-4	CASSLAGPTGQGWRTNEKLFF	TGTGCCAGCAGCTTAGCGGGACCAACGGGACAGGGTTGGCGGACTAATGAAAAACTGTTTTTT